The clone carrying this TCR beta chain was recorded once. TCRdb's copy holds only in-frame clones and misses some; the assay was immunoSEQ multiplex PCR. The repertoire holds approximately 69,000 clones, with more than 70% as singletons. The source of the sample is a study of blood T cell repertoires in COVID-19. The germline gives CDR1 WNHNN, CDR2 SYGVQD (reference sequence). This CDR3 comprises 15 residues. The germline V and J ends were trimmed by 3 bases and 0 bases, with 8 bases remaining between them. This TCR derives from a human donor in a cohort sampled during active COVID-19. V usage is TRBV10-1 and J usage is TRBJ1-4, with D possibly matching TRBD1 (5 bases). Input material: peripheral blood. In DNA form, the CDR3 reads TGCGCCAGCAGTGAAGGGGCCGCAACTAATGAAAAACTGTTTTTT. This gives the protein CASSEGAATNEKLFF.